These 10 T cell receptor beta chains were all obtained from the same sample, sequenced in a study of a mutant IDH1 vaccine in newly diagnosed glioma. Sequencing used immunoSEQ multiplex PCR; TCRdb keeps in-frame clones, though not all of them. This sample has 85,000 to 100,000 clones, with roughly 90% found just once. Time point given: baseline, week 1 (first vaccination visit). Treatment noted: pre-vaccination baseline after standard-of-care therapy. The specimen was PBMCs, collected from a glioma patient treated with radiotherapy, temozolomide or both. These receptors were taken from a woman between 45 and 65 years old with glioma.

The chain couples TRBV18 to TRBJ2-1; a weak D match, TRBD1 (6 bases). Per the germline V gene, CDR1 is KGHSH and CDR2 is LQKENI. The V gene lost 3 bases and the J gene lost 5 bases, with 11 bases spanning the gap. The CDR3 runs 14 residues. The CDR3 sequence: CASSPTGTDNEQFF. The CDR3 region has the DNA TGTGCCAGCTCACCTACAGGGACGGACAATGAGCAGTTCTTC.

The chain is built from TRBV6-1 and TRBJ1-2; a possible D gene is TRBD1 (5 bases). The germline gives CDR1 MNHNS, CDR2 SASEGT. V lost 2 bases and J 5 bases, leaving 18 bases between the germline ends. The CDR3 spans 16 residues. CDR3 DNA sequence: TGTGCCAGCAGTGAATGGCCCCCGGGACGGAGTTATGGCTACACCTTC. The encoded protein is CASSEWPPGRSYGYTF.

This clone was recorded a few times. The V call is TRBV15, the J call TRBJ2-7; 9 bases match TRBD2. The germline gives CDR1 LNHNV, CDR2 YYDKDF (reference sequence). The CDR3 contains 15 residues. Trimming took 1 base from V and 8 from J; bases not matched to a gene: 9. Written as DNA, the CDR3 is TGTGCCACCAGCAGAGGAGGGACTAGCTCCTTTCAGCAGTACTTC. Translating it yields CATSRGGTSSFQQYF.

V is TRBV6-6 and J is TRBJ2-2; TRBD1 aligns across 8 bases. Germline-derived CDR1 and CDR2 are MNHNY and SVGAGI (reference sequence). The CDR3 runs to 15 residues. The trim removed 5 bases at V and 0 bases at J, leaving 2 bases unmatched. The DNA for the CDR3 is TGTGCCAGCAGTGCGGACAGGGCGAACACCGGGGAGCTGTTTTTT. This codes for CASSADRANTGELFF.

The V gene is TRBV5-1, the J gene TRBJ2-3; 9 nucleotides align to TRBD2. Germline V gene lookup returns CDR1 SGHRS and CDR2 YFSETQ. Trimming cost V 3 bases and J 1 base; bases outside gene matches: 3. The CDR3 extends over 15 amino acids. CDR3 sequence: CASSSAGGGTDTQYF. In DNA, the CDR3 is TGCGCCAGCAGCTCAGCGGGAGGTGGCACAGATACGCAGTATTTT.

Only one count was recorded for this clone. CDR3 loop: CASSSRTGHGGEQYF. Here the CDR3 DNA reads TGTGCCAGCAGCTCAAGGACAGGGCATGGTGGCGAGCAGTACTTC. The chain employs TRBV7-8 and TRBJ2-5, with TRBD1 identical over 8 bases. The DNA end is more similar to TRBJ2-7, so the J call may be wrong. CDR3 length equals 15 residues. Per the germline V gene, CDR1 is SGHVS and CDR2 is FQNEAQ.

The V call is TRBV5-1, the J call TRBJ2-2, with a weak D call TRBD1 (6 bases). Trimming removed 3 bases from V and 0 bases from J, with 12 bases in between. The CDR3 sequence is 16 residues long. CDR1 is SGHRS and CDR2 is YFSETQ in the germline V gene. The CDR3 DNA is TGCGCCAGCAGCTCGAGGACAGACGCGAACACCGGGGAGCTGTTTTTT. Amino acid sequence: CASSSRTDANTGELFF.

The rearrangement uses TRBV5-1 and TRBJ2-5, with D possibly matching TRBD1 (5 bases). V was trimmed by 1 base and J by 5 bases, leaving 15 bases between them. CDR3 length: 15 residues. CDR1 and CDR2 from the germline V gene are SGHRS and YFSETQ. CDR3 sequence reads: CASSLSRRVYETQYF. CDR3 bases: TGCGCCAGCAGCTTGTCGCGCAGGGTATACGAGACCCAGTACTTC. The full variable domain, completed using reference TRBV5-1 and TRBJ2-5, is KAGVTQTPRYLIKTRGQQVTLSCSPISGHRSVSWYQQTPGQGLQFLFEYFSETQRNKGNFPGRFSGRQFSNSRSEMNVSTLELGDSALYLCASSLSRRVYETQYFGPGTRLLVL.

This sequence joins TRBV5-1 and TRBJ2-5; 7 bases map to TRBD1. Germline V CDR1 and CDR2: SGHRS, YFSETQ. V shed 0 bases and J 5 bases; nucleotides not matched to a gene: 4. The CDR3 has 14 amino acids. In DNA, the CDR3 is TGCGCCAGCAGCTTGGCAACAGGGGTTGAGACCCAGTACTTC. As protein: CASSLATGVETQYF.

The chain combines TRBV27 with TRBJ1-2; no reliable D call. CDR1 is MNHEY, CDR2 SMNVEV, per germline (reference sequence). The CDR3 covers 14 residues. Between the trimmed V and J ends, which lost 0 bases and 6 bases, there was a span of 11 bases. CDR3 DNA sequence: TGTGCCAGCAGTTTATCAGGACCCGGTCATGGCTACACCTTC. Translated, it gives CASSLSGPGHGYTF.